This entry lists 11 T cell receptor beta chains sequenced from one sample in a study of T cell changes during pregnancy in multiple sclerosis. Repertoires were generated with immunoSEQ multiplex PCR, while TCRdb's copy carries only in-frame clones and drops some. The table lists approximately 52,000 clones, just over 85% of them singletons. Sample: CD4+ T cells from peripheral blood mononuclear cells, taken in the second trimester of pregnancy. The source is a female donor with multiple sclerosis, enrolled in a pregnancy study.

This chain links TRBV4-3 with TRBJ2-7; TRBD2 matches 8 bases. V lost 0 bases and J lost 4; bases outside the gene matches: 8. This CDR3 region has 16 residues. Germline assignment: CDR1 LGHNA and CDR2 YSLEER. Here the CDR3 reads CASSQDSAGGYYEQYF. CDR3 sequence (DNA): TGCGCCAGCAGCCAAGACTCGGCGGGAGGTTATTACGAGCAGTACTTC.

To note about this clone: The junction shows a germline mismatch at one end, possibly a read error. The V call is TRBV28, the J call TRBJ1-3, with 9 bases fitting TRBD1. This CDR3 has 14 amino acids. The germline V gene has CDR1 MDHEN and CDR2 SYDVKM. CDR3 region: CASTDPGTGSPMEF. In DNA form, the CDR3 reads TGTGCCAGCACCGATCCCGGGACAGGGTCCCCAATGGAGTTT.

V usage is TRBV6-1 and J usage is TRBJ1-2; TRBD1 aligns across 8 bases. The ends lost 7 bases at V and 7 bases at J; junction bases unmatched: 2. The CDR3 has 11 amino acids. Germline V gene data show CDR1 as MNHNS and CDR2 as SASEGT. The CDR3 DNA sequence: TGTGCCAGCACAGGGGGCTTTGGCTACACCTTC. Protein product: CASTGGFGYTF.

DNA for the CDR3: TGTGCCAGCAGCCAAGAACTAGGCGGGAGGGCCCTCTGGGAGACCCAGTACTTC. Its protein is CASSQELGGRALWETQYF. The chain is built from TRBV14 and TRBJ2-5; 9 positions match TRBD2. Germline CDR1 reads SGHDN; CDR2 reads FVKESK. There are 18 residues in the CDR3. The V gene end was trimmed by 0 bases and the J gene end by 5 bases; junction bases not matched to a gene: 13.

This clone showed up just once. CDR3 sequence: CASSSSLGAYEQYF. As DNA, the CDR3 is TGTGCCAGCAGTTCGTCGCTAGGGGCGTACGAGCAGTACTTC. The gene calls are TRBV6-5 and TRBJ2-7, with D perhaps matching TRBD1 (5 bases). Germline V gene sequence: CDR1 MNHEY, CDR2 SVGAGI. The CDR3 loop spans 14 amino acids. V was clipped by 4 bases and J by 4 bases, with 14 bases between them.

The table lists this clone with a count of one. The chain recombines TRBV19 with TRBJ2-2; D is possibly TRBD1 (5 bases). Trimming took off 0 bases at V and 2 bases at J, with 7 bases between the two ends. This CDR3 spans 15 amino acids. Looked up from germline, CDR1 is LNHDA and CDR2 is SQIVND (reference sequence). CDR3 in amino acids: CASSIERTNTGELFF. CDR3 coding DNA: TGTGCCAGTAGTATAGAAAGGACAAACACCGGGGAGCTGTTTTTT.

The CDR3 here is CASSRGRDRGYNEQFF. The CDR3 nucleotides read TGTGCCAGCAGCCGCGGCCGGGACAGGGGCTACAATGAGCAGTTCTTC. The chain combines TRBV5-4 with TRBJ2-1; 10 positions match TRBD1. This CDR3 has 16 amino acids. Germline V gene lookup returns CDR1 SGHNT and CDR2 YYREEE (reference sequence). The V gene end was trimmed by 4 bases and the J gene end by 3 bases; junction bases not matched to a gene: 7.

The chain has TRBV7-4 and TRBJ1-5; 10 nucleotides line up with TRBD1. Trimming took 3 bases from V and 5 from J; bases not matched to a gene: 7. The CDR3 length is 16 residues. Germline V CDR1 and CDR2: SGHVT, SQSDAQ. The CDR3 loop is CASSFLDRGLYQPQHF. In DNA, the CDR3 is TGTGCCAGCAGCTTCTTAGACAGGGGGCTTTATCAGCCCCAGCATTTT.

The CDR3 DNA reads TGTGCCAGCAGCTTAGACAGGCCAAAATACAATGAGCAGTTCTTC. Translating it yields CASSLDRPKYNEQFF. The rearrangement links TRBV5-8 to TRBJ2-1; D may be TRBD1 (6 bases). Trimming cost V 2 bases and J 4 bases, with 13 bases left between them. The CDR3 runs to 15 residues. Germline lookup yields CDR1 SGHTS and CDR2 YDEGEE.

The chain has TRBV10-2 and TRBJ2-7; unclear D gene. The CDR3 contains 16 residues. The V end was cut by 2 bases, the J end by 5 bases, with 19 bases between. The germline gives CDR1 WSHSY, CDR2 SAAADI. The CDR3: CASSEPPRSKAHEQYF. The DNA of the CDR3 is TGCGCCAGCAGTGAGCCCCCTAGATCTAAGGCCCACGAGCAGTACTTC.

CDR3 sequence (DNA): TGTGCCAGCAGCCTTTGGACAGGGGAGGACTACGAGCAGTACTTC. It specifies CASSLWTGEDYEQYF. The V and J genes are TRBV5-6 and TRBJ2-7; 9 bases are shared with TRBD1. Germline V gives CDR1 SGHDT, CDR2 YYEEEE. The CDR3 has 15 amino acids. V gave up 4 bases and J gave up 3 bases; unmatched junction bases: 8.